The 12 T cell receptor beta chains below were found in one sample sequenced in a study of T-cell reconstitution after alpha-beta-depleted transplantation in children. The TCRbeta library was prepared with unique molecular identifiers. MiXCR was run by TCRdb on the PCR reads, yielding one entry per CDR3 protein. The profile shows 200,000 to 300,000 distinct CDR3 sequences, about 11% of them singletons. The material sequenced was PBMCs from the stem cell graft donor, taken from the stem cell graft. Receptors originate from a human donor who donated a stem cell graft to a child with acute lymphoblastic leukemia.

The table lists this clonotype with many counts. CDR3 sequence: CASSYSGQTEAFF. The CDR3 region has the DNA TGTGCCAGCAGTTACTCAGGGCAAACTGAAGCTTTCTTT. The chain employs TRBV6-5 and TRBJ1-1; D call uncertain. The V and J ends lost 0 bases and 5 bases respectively, with 7 bases between them. The germline V gene encodes CDR1 MNHEY and CDR2 SVGAGI. The CDR3 has 13 amino acids.

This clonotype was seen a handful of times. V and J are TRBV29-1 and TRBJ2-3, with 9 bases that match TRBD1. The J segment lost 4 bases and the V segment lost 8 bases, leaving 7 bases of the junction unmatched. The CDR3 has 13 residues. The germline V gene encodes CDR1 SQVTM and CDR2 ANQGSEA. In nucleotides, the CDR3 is TGCAGCTGCCCGGGACAGGGATCAGATACGCAGTATTTT. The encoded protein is CSCPGQGSDTQYF.

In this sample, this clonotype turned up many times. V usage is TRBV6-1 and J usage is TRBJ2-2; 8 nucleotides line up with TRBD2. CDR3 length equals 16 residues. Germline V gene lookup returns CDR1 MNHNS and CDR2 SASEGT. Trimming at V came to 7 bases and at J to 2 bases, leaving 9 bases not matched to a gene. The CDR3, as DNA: TGTGCCAGCACCCCAGCGGGGGCCGACAACACCGGGGAGCTGTTTTTT. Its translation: CASTPAGADNTGELFF.

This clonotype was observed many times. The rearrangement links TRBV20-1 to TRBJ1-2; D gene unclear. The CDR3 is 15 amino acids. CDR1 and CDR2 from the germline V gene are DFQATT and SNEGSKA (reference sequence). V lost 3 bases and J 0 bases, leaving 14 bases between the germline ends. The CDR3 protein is CSASPDHFTNYGYTF. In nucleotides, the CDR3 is TGCAGTGCTAGCCCCGACCATTTTACTAACTATGGCTACACCTTC.

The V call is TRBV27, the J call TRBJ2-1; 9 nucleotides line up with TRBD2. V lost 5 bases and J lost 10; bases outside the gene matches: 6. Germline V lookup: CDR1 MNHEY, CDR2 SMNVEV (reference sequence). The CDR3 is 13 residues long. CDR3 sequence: CASSLGLAWEQFF. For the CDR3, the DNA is TGTGCCAGCAGTCTGGGACTAGCTTGGGAGCAGTTCTTC.

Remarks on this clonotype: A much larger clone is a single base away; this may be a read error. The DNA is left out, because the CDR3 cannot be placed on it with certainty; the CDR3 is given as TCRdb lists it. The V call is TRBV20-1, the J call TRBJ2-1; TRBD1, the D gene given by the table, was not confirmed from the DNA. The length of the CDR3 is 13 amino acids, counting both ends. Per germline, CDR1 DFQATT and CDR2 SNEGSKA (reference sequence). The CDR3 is CSASWGRGNEHFF.

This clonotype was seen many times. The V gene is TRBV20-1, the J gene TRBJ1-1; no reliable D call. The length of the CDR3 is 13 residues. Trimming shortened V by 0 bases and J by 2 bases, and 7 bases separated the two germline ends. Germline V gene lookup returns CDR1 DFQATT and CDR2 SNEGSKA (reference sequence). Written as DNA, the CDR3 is TGCAGTGCTAGAGATCTAAAAAACACTGAAGCTTTCTTT. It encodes CSARDLKNTEAFF.

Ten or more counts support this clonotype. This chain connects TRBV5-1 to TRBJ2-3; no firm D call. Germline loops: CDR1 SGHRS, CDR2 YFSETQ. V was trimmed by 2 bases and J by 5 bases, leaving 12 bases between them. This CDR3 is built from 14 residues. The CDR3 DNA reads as TGCGCCAGCAGCTTACTACCGCAGGAAGATACGCAGTATTTT. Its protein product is CASSLLPQEDTQYF.

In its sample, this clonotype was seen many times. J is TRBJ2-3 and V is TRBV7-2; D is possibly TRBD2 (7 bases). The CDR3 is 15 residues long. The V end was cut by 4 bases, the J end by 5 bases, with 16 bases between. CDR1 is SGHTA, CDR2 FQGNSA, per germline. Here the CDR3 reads CASSSGQWGGDTQYF. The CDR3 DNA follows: TGTGCCAGCAGCTCTGGACAGTGGGGGGGAGATACGCAGTATTTT.

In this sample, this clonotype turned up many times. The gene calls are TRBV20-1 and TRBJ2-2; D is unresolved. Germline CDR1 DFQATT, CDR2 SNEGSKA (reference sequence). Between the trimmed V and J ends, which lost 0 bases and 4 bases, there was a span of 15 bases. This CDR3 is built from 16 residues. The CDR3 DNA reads TGCAGTGCTAGAGATCCCTTTTGGGTCTCCACCGGGGAGCTGTTTTTT. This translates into CSARDPFWVSTGELFF.

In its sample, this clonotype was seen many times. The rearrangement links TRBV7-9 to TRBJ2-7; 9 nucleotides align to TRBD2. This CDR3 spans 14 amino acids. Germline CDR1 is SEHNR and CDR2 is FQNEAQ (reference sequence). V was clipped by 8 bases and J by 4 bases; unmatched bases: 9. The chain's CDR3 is CASQGPAGGYEQYF. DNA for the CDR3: TGTGCCAGCCAGGGCCCAGCGGGGGGTTACGAGCAGTACTTC.

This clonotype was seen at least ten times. Written as DNA, the CDR3 is TGTGCCAGCAGCTTGGATCCGAACACTGAAGCTTTCTTT. This encodes CASSLDPNTEAFF. This chain joins TRBV5-4 and TRBJ1-1; D remains unclear. The CDR3 contains 13 residues. The V gene lost 0 bases and the J gene lost 1 base, with 4 bases spanning the gap. Germline assignment: CDR1 SGHNT and CDR2 YYREEE (reference sequence).